Following are 18 T cell receptor beta chains from one sample sequenced in a study of T-cell reconstitution after alpha-beta-depleted transplantation in children. Unique molecular identifiers featured in how the TCRbeta library was prepared. TCRdb redid the calling of the PCR reads with MiXCR, one entry per CDR3 protein. The sample carries some 590,000 distinct CDR3 sequences, under 12% recorded once. The specimen comprised PBMCs from the stem cell graft donor, sampled from the stem cell graft. The origin of the receptors is a human donor who donated a stem cell graft to a child with acute myeloid leukemia.

This clonotype was observed a few times. The rearrangement uses TRBV28 and TRBJ1-4, with TRBD1 identical over 7 bases. Germline V gene sequence: CDR1 MDHEN, CDR2 SYDVKM. V shed 8 bases and J 3 bases; nucleotides not matched to a gene: 6. CDR3 length equals 14 residues. Here the CDR3 reads CASARGTANEKLFF. As DNA, the CDR3 is TGTGCCAGCGCCAGGGGGACAGCTAATGAAAAACTGTTTTTT.

This clonotype was detected a few times. In nucleotides, the CDR3 is TGTGCCAGCAGTGAAGGGGGACTAGCGCGAGCCTACGAGCAGTACTTC. Protein: CASSEGGLARAYEQYF. This sequence joins TRBV2 and TRBJ2-7, with 10 bases matching TRBD2. With 1 base clipped from V and 2 bases from J, the junction kept 5 bases outside the gene matches. The V gene's germline CDR1 is SNHLY and CDR2 FYNNEI. The length of the CDR3 is 16 residues.

The rearrangement uses TRBV29-1 and TRBJ2-7; D gene ambiguous. The germline CDR1 and CDR2 sequences are SQVTM and ANQGSEA. V was cut by 4 bases and J by 7 bases, with 17 bases left in between. The CDR3 loop spans 13 amino acids. CDR3 DNA sequence: TGCAGCGTTGTAGTGGTACGTCCCCAGGAGCAGTACTTC. Encoded protein: CSVVVVRPQEQYF.

This clonotype has just a few counts. The V gene is TRBV2, the J gene TRBJ2-4; D possibly corresponds to TRBD1 (5 bases). The V gene lost 2 bases and the J gene lost 8 bases, with 13 bases spanning the gap. CDR3 length: 14 residues. Looked up from germline, CDR1 is SNHLY and CDR2 is FYNNEI. The CDR3 bases are TGTGCCAGCAGTGAAAGGGGCAAAGGGGACATTCAGTACTTC. Its translation is CASSERGKGDIQYF.

A few counts support this clonotype. The gene calls are TRBV18 and TRBJ2-3, with 7 bases that match TRBD2. Germline V gene sequence: CDR1 KGHSH, CDR2 LQKENI. This CDR3 contains 17 residues. Unmatched junction bases numbered 12, after V lost 3 bases and J lost 3 bases. CDR3 in DNA: TGTGCCAGCTCACCGAATTCCCCAGCGGGAAGTACAGATACGCAGTATTTT. It codes for CASSPNSPAGSTDTQYF.

This clonotype was recorded at least ten times. The chain uses TRBV29-1 and TRBJ2-1; tentatively, D is TRBD1 (7 bases). The CDR3 totals 15 residues. Between the trimmed V and J ends, which lost 0 bases and 9 bases, there was a span of 18 bases. The germline gives CDR1 SQVTM, CDR2 ANQGSEA. CDR3 loop: CSVEDQGRQGGEQFF. CDR3 nucleotide sequence: TGCAGCGTTGAAGATCAGGGCAGACAGGGAGGTGAGCAGTTCTTC.

V and J are TRBV30 and TRBJ2-3; possible D gene TRBD1, 6 bases. Germline V lookup: CDR1 GTSNPN, CDR2 SVGIG (reference sequence). This CDR3 comprises 14 residues. The germline V and J ends were trimmed by 2 bases and 4 bases, with 13 bases remaining between them. CDR3 sequence reads: CAWSRGTTADTQYF. CDR3 nucleotide sequence: TGTGCCTGGAGTAGGGGGACCACCGCAGATACGCAGTATTTT.

In regard to this clonotype: One junction end disagrees with the germline gene, perhaps due to a read error. The gene calls are TRBV4-2 and TRBJ2-3, with TRBD2 as a possible D gene (6 bases). This CDR3 contains 16 residues. Germline CDR1 is LGHNA and CDR2 is YNFKEQ. The CDR3 region is CASSQAWRDGTDTQYF. In DNA, the CDR3 is TGCGCCAGCAGCCAAGCTTGGCGGGATGGCACAGATACGCAGTATTTT.

This clonotype was found a few times. The V call is TRBV20-1, the J call TRBJ1-1, with a tentative D call TRBD1 (5 bases). The V gene's germline CDR1 is DFQATT and CDR2 SNEGSKA (reference sequence). The CDR3 runs to 14 residues. With 0 bases removed from V and 4 bases from J, the gap between germline ends came to 12 bases. The CDR3 DNA sequence: TGCAGTGCTAGAGACCCCGAGAGGGGCACTGAAGCTTTCTTT. Its translation: CSARDPERGTEAFF.

The CDR3 here is CASSPLRSHEQYF. The CDR3 coding sequence is TGTGCCAGCTCACCACTAAGATCCCACGAGCAGTACTTC. This chain uses TRBV18 with TRBJ2-7; no definite D call. The V gene's germline CDR1 is KGHSH and CDR2 LQKENI. This CDR3 is built from 13 residues. V lost 1 base to trimming and J lost 5 bases, with 9 bases between them.

This clonotype was picked up a small number of times. The chain uses TRBV20-1 and TRBJ1-1; D ambiguous. Germline V gene data show CDR1 as DFQATT and CDR2 as SNEGSKA (reference sequence). V was shortened by 1 base and J by 0 bases, with 9 bases between the two germline ends. The CDR3 contains 14 residues. Here the CDR3 reads CSARASLMNTEAFF. The CDR3 nucleotides are TGCAGTGCTAGAGCCAGCCTTATGAACACTGAAGCTTTCTTT.

As DNA, the CDR3 is TGCAGTGCTAGGGACACGGCCCGGGGGAATGAGCAGTTCTTC. Translated: CSARDTARGNEQFF. The V call is TRBV20-1, the J call TRBJ2-1, with a possible D match to TRBD2 (6 bases). The CDR3 length is 14 residues. The V gene's germline CDR1 is DFQATT and CDR2 SNEGSKA (reference sequence). Trimming left V 3 bases short and J 7 bases short, with 16 bases between.

This clonotype was observed a few times. The chain uses TRBV9 and TRBJ2-7; tentatively, D is TRBD1 (6 bases). The CDR3 runs to 13 residues. Germline CDR1 is SGDLS and CDR2 is YYNGEE. Trimming stripped 0 bases from V and 2 bases from J, with 6 bases between. CDR3 loop: CASSVEGAYEQYF. The CDR3 DNA is TGTGCCAGCAGCGTAGAGGGGGCCTACGAGCAGTACTTC.

This rearrangement joins TRBV12-3 or TRBV12-4 to TRBJ2-3, with 9 bases aligning to TRBD2. The CDR3 consists of 18 residues. CDR3 amino acids: CTRRPIPGLAKYTDTQYF. DNA for the CDR3: TGTACCCGCAGACCGATTCCGGGACTAGCAAAATACACAGATACGCAGTATTTT.

The V call is TRBV6-1, the J call TRBJ1-2; no firm D call. The CDR3 extends over 15 amino acids. Germline CDR1 reads MNHNS; CDR2 reads SASEGT. Trimming removed 7 bases from V and 5 bases from J, with 20 bases in between. The CDR3 nucleotides are TGTGCCAGCACCAACGGGGAAAAGCATGGGTATGGCTACACCTTC. Its protein is CASTNGEKHGYGYTF.

The V and J genes are TRBV5-1 and TRBJ1-5; D is ambiguous. This CDR3 is 15 amino acids long. In germline, CDR1 is SGHRS, CDR2 YFSETQ. Trimming stripped 2 bases from V and 4 bases from J, with 13 bases between. CDR3 protein: CASSFYPGENQPQHF. In DNA form, the CDR3 reads TGCGCCAGCAGCTTCTACCCCGGGGAAAATCAGCCCCAGCATTTT.

Comment on this clonotype: Given a much more abundant clone one base away, this may be a read error. The conserved final phenylalanine or tryptophan is absent from the CDR3, which likely points to a read error. The CDR3 nucleotides are TGTGCCAGCAGAGGCGGGTCCGACTATGGCTACACCCTC. Its translation: CASRGGSDYGYTL. This sequence joins TRBV6-1 and TRBJ1-2; D call uncertain. The CDR3 runs to 13 residues. Between the trimmed V and J ends, which lost 6 bases and 3 bases, there was a span of 11 bases. CDR1 and CDR2 (germline): MNHNS, SASEGT.

The genes are TRBV30 and TRBJ1-1; TRBD1 aligns across 7 bases. Trimming removed 0 bases from V and 2 bases from J; junction bases left unmatched: 6. The CDR3 runs to 15 residues. Germline V lookup: CDR1 GTSNPN, CDR2 SVGIG (reference sequence). The CDR3 sequence: CAWSVRGQRNTEAFF. DNA of the CDR3: TGTGCCTGGAGTGTACGGGGACAGAGAAACACTGAAGCTTTCTTT.